The 2 T cell receptor beta chains reported below all come from one sample, sequenced in a study of T cells in Graves' hyperthyroidism and ophthalmopathy. TCR beta CDR3 region amplification was performed from RNA transcripts. With the HTBI primer set, the TCR CDR3 went through a first round of RT-PCR. MiXCR, run by TCRdb on the multiplex PCR reads, gives a single entry per CDR3 protein. The data show under 350,000 distinct CDR3 sequences, 12% to 15% seen once. The sequencing input was blood. All receptors come from a woman in her thirties or forties with Graves' ophthalmopathy.

This clonotype was observed a handful of times. V is TRBV10-1 and J is TRBJ2-3, with 9 bases that match TRBD2. This CDR3 is 17 amino acids long. Germline-derived CDR1 and CDR2 are WNHNN and SYGVQD (reference sequence). Trimming at V came to 0 bases and at J to 9 bases, leaving 13 bases not matched to a gene. This CDR3 is CASSESSTIAGAFTQYF. CDR3 sequence (DNA): TGCGCCAGCAGTGAGTCATCAACGATAGCGGGAGCTTTCACGCAGTATTTT.

In its sample, this clonotype was seen many times. The CDR3 here is CASSLSSPNEQFF. CDR3 nucleotide sequence: TGTGCCAGCAGTTTAAGTAGCCCCAATGAGCAGTTCTTC. The chain carries TRBV12-3 or TRBV12-4 and TRBJ2-1; D is unclear. CDR3 length equals 13 residues. The V end was cut by 2 bases, the J end by 6 bases, with 8 bases between.